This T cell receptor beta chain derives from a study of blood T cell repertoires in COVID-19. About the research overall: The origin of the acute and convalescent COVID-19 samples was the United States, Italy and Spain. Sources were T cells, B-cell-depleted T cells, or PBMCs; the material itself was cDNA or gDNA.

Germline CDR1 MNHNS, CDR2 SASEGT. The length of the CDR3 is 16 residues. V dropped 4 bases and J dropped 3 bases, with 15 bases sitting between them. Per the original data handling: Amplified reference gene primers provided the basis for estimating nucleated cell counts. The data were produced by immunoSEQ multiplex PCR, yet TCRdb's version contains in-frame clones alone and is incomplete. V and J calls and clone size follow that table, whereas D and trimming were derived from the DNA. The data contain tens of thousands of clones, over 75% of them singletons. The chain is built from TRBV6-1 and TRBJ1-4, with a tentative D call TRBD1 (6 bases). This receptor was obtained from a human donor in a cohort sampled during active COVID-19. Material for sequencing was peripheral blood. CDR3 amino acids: CASSGQVGGANEKLFF. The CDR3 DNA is TGTGCCAGCAGTGGCCAAGTAGGGGGGGCTAATGAAAAACTGTTTTTT.